This T cell receptor (beta chain) comes out of a study of T cells in women clearing cervical HPV infection. Study-wide background: Cases: HPV16-related CIN3 or worse on histology, a couple of invasive cancers. Controls gave blood once infection was undetectable; cases at lesion identification. Study-level points and caveats: CIN3+ cases had significantly higher TCR repertoire richness than controls, but evenness did not differ.

With regard to this clone: No antigen is known for it. Read sequence stops 3 residues before the CDR3 end, and the germline J gene provides the missing end.

Only in-frame clones appear in the TCRdb table, and some are missing; sequencing was by immunoSEQ multiplex PCR. Recorded here are about 35,000 clones; the top ten clones represent 1.5% to 2%. Losses at the gene ends were 4 bases for V and 3 bases for J; bases not matched to a gene: 8. The CDR3 sequence is 15 residues long. Germline loops: CDR1 MNHNS, CDR2 SASEGT. Sequencing was done on a sample of blood buffy coat. This chain connects TRBV6-1 to TRBJ1-2, with 7 bases aligning to TRBD1. This sequence was found in a woman aged 18 to 75 with a cervical HPV16 infection that either progressed to CIN3+ or cleared (not recorded which). CDR3 sequence: CASSVDRATYYGYTF. The DNA read from the CDR3 is TGTGCCAGCAGTGTCGACAGGGCGACCTACTATGGC.